These T cell receptor beta chains were read from a single sample in a study of T-cell reconstitution after alpha-beta-depleted transplantation in children. TCRdb redid the calling of the PCR reads with MiXCR, one entry per CDR3 protein. Of 600,000 to 800,000 distinct CDR3 sequences in the sample, roughly 14% were seen once. The material was PBMCs, obtained before TCRalphabeta/CD19-depleted stem cell transplant. Receptor source: a girl aged 2-10 years with congenital amegakaryocytic thrombocytopenia, due to receive a stem cell transplant. Both conserved end residues are part of each CDR3. The D gene is left open where the match is weak. Not all rows give a size; the values are once, few, many and, for expanded clones, a class.

v_gene,j_gene,d_gene,abundance,CDR3nt,CDR3aa
TRBV5-1,TRBJ2-7,-,many,TGCGCCAGCAGTTCAACGCCGACCCCGACCTACGAGCAGTACTTC,CASSSTPTPTYEQYF
TRBV20-1,TRBJ2-7,-,many,TGCAGTGCCAAGGACCGCTACTACGAGCAGTACTTC,CSAKDRYYEQYF
TRBV27,TRBJ2-7,-,-,TGTGCCAGCAGTTTTTACCAGCACGAGGAGCAGTACTTC,CASSFYQHEEQYF
TRBV7-6,TRBJ1-1,-,many,TGTGCCAGCAGCCAGGGAGGGGGCACTGAAGCTTTCTTT,CASSQGGGTEAFF
TRBV4-2,TRBJ2-3,-,many,TGTGCCAGCAGCCAAGATCTGAGAATCACAGATACGCAGTATTTT,CASSQDLRITDTQYF
TRBV12-3/TRBV12-4,TRBJ1-5,-,-,TGTGCCAGCAGTTTTGGGCTCGGGACATACTCGGGTCAGCCCCAGCATTTT,CASSFGLGTYSGQPQHF
TRBV2,TRBJ1-5,TRBD1,few,TGTGCCAGCAGTGGGACAGGCTATAGCAATCAGCCCCAGCATTTT,CASSGTGYSNQPQHF
TRBV12-3/TRBV12-4,TRBJ2-3,-,-,TGTGCCAGCAGTCCCCCAACGGGAGCAGAGCGGGTAGATGGAAGAGATACGCAGTATTTT,CASSPPTGAERVDGRDTQYF
TRBV20-1,TRBJ2-1,-,-,TGCAGTGCTGGGGGGGGCCTAGTCGTAAATGAGCAGTTCTTC,CSAGGGLVVNEQFF
TRBV5-1,TRBJ2-7,TRBD1,-,TGCGCCAGCAGTCGGGACAGGGCGGCATACGAGCAGTACTTC,CASSRDRAAYEQYF
TRBV12-3/TRBV12-4,TRBJ1-6,TRBD1,many,TGTGCCAGCAGTTTCAGAAGACAGGGGAATAATTCACCCCTCCACTTT,CASSFRRQGNNSPLHF
TRBV12-3/TRBV12-4,TRBJ2-7,-,many,TGTGCCAGCAGTCTTAGCGGCCTTACCTACGAGCAGTACTTC,CASSLSGLTYEQYF
TRBV5-1,TRBJ1-3,TRBD1,-,TGCGCCAGCACTCATACCGGGACAGGGACTGGAAACACCATATATTTT,CASTHTGTGTGNTIYF
TRBV6-2/TRBV6-3,TRBJ2-1,TRBD2,-,TGTGCCAGCACCAAACGACTAGCGGGAGAGATGTACAATGAGCAGTTCTTC,CASTKRLAGEMYNEQFF
TRBV20-1,TRBJ2-2,-,many,TGCAGTGCTGAGACTTCGAACACCGGGGAGCTGTTTTTT,CSAETSNTGELFF
TRBV20-1,TRBJ2-3,-,-,TGCAGTGCTAGAGATCCAGGGCCGATTAATACAGATACGCAGTATTTT,CSARDPGPINTDTQYF
TRBV12-3/TRBV12-4,TRBJ2-1,-,many,TGTGCCAGCAGTCTCATCTCACGACCGGAGTTCTTC,CASSLISRPEFF
TRBV30,TRBJ1-1,-,-,TGTGCCTGGAGGGGGCCGGGTGCCTCCGAAGCTTTCTTT,CAWRGPGASEAFF
TRBV9,TRBJ2-7,-,-,TGTGCCAGCAGCGTGTCGGGGGCCTACGAGCAGTCCTTC,CASSVSGAYEQSF
TRBV20-1,TRBJ2-1,-,many,TGCAGTGCAAGCCCTACCACGGCAGAGGAGCAGTTCTTC,CSASPTTAEEQFF
TRBV7-3,TRBJ2-2,-,once,TGTGCCAGCAGCTTAAGGTCCCCCGGGGAGCTGTTTTTT,CASSLRSPGELFF
TRBV5-1,TRBJ2-5,TRBD1,few,TGCGCCAGCAACGCCGGGACAGGGAAAGAGACCCAGTACTTC,CASNAGTGKETQYF
TRBV5-5,TRBJ2-5,TRBD2,many,TGTGCCAGCAGCTTGGCGGGAGGTTCACTCCAAGAGACCCAGTACTTC,CASSLAGGSLQETQYF
TRBV2,TRBJ2-1,TRBD2,-,TGTGCCAGCGGGGGACTAGCGCCTAACAATGAGCAGTTCTTC,CASGGLAPNNEQFF
TRBV5-1,TRBJ2-4,TRBD2,-,TGCGCCCGCAGCTCCTCCCGACTAGCGGGGGGAAACATTCAGTACTTC,CARSSSRLAGGNIQYF
TRBV14,TRBJ2-1,TRBD1,few,TGTGCCAGCGGCCAAGGGGACAGTCGCTGGGAGCAGTTCTTC,CASGQGDSRWEQFF
TRBV3-1,TRBJ1-1,TRBD1,-,TGTGCCAGCAGCCACCCCGGCAGGGGGATCACTGAAGCTTTCTTT,CASSHPGRGITEAFF
TRBV6-1,TRBJ2-1,TRBD2,many,TGTGCCAGCAGTCGATTGACTAGCGGGAGCGACAATGAGCAGTTCTTC,CASSRLTSGSDNEQFF
TRBV7-8,TRBJ2-3,TRBD2,many,TGTGCCAGCAGCTTAGCATCTAGCGGAAGCACAGATACGCAGTATTTT,CASSLASSGSTDTQYF
TRBV5-1,TRBJ2-3,TRBD2,many,TGCGCCAGCAGCTTGGAACTAGCGGGTGTATCAGATACGCAGTATTTT,CASSLELAGVSDTQYF
TRBV5-1,TRBJ2-1,-,-,TGCGCCAGCAGCATTCTGGAATGGGGGGATGAGCAGTTCTTC,CASSILEWGDEQFF
TRBV5-1,TRBJ2-7,TRBD1,few,TGCGCCAGCAGCTTGACTGACAGGGGTGGGGACGAGCAGTACTTC,CASSLTDRGGDEQYF
TRBV5-1,TRBJ2-1,-,many,TGCGCCAGCAGCTTTACAGGGAATGAGCAGTTCTTC,CASSFTGNEQFF
TRBV6-6,TRBJ1-1,-,many,TGTGCCATCCTGGGGCCCGGGTGGGCTGAAGCTTTCTTT,CAILGPGWAEAFF
TRBV7-8,TRBJ2-1,TRBD2,few,TGTGCCAGCAGCTTCCCGACTAGCAGTACTGAGCAGTTCTTC,CASSFPTSSTEQFF
TRBV7-9,TRBJ2-3,-,few,TGTGCCAGCAGCTTAGGATACCCACAAAGCACAGATACGCAGTATTTT,CASSLGYPQSTDTQYF
TRBV12-3/TRBV12-4,TRBJ2-7,-,many,TGTGCCAGCAGTTTAGCCCCAGGGAGCTACGAGCAGTACTTC,CASSLAPGSYEQYF
TRBV5-1,TRBJ2-2,TRBD2,many,TGCGCCAGCAGCGTCGGGGGGGCGCGCGGGAACACCGGGGAGCTGTTTTTT,CASSVGGARGNTGELFF
TRBV20-1,TRBJ2-3,TRBD2,few,TGCAGTGCCTCTATGGGGGGGGGATTCGATACGCAGTATTTT,CSASMGGGFDTQYF
TRBV10-3,TRBJ2-7,TRBD1,many,TGTGCCATCAGTGAGGACAGGGGGCGGTACGAGCAGTACTTC,CAISEDRGRYEQYF
TRBV12-3/TRBV12-4,TRBJ2-7,-,many,TGTGCCAGCAGTTTTTCAGGGTTCGACGAGCAGTACTTC,CASSFSGFDEQYF
TRBV5-6,TRBJ1-5,-,many,TGTGCCAGCAGCTTGTATAGGGGGGGCAATCAGCCCCAGCATTTT,CASSLYRGGNQPQHF
TRBV29-1,TRBJ2-3,-,many,TGCAGCGTTGGCGGGGTCGTGGCAGATACGCAGTATTTT,CSVGGVVADTQYF
TRBV9,TRBJ2-2,-,many,TGTGCCAGCAGCGTAGCGGAAGACGGGGAGCTGTTTTTT,CASSVAEDGELFF
TRBV12-3/TRBV12-4,TRBJ2-7,TRBD2,few,TGTGCCAGCAGTTTAAAGGGGACTAGCGGGAGAGGAGCCTACGAGCAGTACTTC,CASSLKGTSGRGAYEQYF
TRBV7-2,TRBJ2-3,-,many,TGTGCCAGCAGCTTAGGGGTTTCTGTCCTAGGTGCGGATACGCAGTATTTT,CASSLGVSVLGADTQYF
TRBV20-1,TRBJ1-2,-,few,TGCAGTGCTCTCCGGGACACGGGTGGCTACACCTTC,CSALRDTGGYTF
TRBV3-1,TRBJ1-4,TRBD1,-,TGTGCCAGCAGCCAATACGGGACAGGGGATGAAAAACTGTTTTTT,CASSQYGTGDEKLFF
TRBV5-1,TRBJ2-3,-,many,TGCGCCAGCAGCTTAAACCGAGCGAGGGCAGATACGCAGTATTTT,CASSLNRARADTQYF
TRBV28,TRBJ2-3,TRBD1,many,TGTGCCAGCAGCCCGGGACAGTCATCCTCAGATACGCAGTATTTT,CASSPGQSSSDTQYF
TRBV28,TRBJ2-7,TRBD1,few,TGTGCCAGCAAGGACAGGGTGGACTACGAGCAGTACTTC,CASKDRVDYEQYF
TRBV29-1,TRBJ1-2,TRBD1,many,TGCAGCGTTGGACCCGGGACAGGGTTAGATGGCTACACCTTC,CSVGPGTGLDGYTF
TRBV20-1,TRBJ1-2,-,many,TGCAGTGCTAACGACCTCTACACCCGAGGTGGCTACACCTTC,CSANDLYTRGGYTF
TRBV5-5,TRBJ1-1,-,many,TGTGCCAGCAGCCCAGCTTCCATGGAAGCTTTCTTT,CASSPASMEAFF
TRBV11-2,TRBJ2-1,TRBD2,-,TGTGCCAGCAGGAGACTAGCAGGCAACAATGAGCAGTTCTTC,CASRRLAGNNEQFF